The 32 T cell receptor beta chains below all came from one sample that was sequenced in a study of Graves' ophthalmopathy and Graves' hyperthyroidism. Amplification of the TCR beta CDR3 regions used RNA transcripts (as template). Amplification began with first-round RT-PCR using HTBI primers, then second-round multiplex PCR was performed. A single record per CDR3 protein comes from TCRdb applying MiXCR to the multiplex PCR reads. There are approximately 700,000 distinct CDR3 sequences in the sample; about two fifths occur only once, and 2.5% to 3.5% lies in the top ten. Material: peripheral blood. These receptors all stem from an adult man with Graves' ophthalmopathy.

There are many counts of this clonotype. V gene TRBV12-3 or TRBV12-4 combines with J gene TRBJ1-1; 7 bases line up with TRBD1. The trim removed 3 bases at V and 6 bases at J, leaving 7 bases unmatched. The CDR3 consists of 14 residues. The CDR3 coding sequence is TGTGCCAGCAGTTTCTCGACAGGGAGCGCTGAAGCTTTCTTT. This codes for CASSFSTGSAEAFF.

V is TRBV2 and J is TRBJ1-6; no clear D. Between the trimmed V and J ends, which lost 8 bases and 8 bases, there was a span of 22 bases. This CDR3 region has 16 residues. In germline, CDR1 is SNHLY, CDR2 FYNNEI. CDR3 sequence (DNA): TGTGCCAGCTCCCCTGAGGGATCCTCCGGGGATTCACCCCTCCACTTT. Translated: CASSPEGSSGDSPLHF.

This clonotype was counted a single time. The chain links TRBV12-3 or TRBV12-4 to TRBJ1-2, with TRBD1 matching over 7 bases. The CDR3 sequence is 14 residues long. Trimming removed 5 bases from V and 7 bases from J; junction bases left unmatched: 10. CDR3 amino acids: CASSLDDRDIGYTF. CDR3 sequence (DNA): TGTGCCAGCAGTCTAGACGACAGGGACATTGGCTACACCTTC.

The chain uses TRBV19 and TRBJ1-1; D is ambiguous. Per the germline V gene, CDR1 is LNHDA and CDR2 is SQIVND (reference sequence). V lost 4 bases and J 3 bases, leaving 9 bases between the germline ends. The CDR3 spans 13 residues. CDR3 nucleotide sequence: TGTGCCAGTAGTAACGGGCGGTACACTGAAGCTTTCTTT. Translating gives CASSNGRYTEAFF.

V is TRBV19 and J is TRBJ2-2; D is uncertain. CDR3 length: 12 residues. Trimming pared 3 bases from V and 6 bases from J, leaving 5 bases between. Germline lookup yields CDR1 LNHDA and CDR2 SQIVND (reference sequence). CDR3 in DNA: TGTGCCAGTAGTATCTCGGCCGGGGAGCTGTTTTTT. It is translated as CASSISAGELFF.

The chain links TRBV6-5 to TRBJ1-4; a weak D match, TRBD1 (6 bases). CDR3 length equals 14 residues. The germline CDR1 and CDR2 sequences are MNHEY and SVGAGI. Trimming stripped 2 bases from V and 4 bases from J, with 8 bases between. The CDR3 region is CASSYGQNNEKLFF. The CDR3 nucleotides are TGTGCCAGCAGTTACGGACAGAATAATGAAAAACTGTTTTTT.

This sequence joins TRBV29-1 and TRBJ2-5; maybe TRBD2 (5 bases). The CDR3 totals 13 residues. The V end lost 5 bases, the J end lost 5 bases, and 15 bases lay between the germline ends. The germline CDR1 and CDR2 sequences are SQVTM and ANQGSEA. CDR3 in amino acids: CSVLTNPSETQYF. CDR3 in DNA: TGCAGCGTTTTGACTAACCCCAGTGAGACCCAGTACTTC.

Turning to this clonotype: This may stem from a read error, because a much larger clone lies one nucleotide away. Written as DNA, the CDR3 is TGTGCCAGCAGTCCGGGACTAGCGGGAAAAGAGGCCCAGTACTTC. Translated, it gives CASSPGLAGKEAQYF. This sequence joins TRBV7-7 and TRBJ2-5, with 13 bases fitting TRBD2. The CDR3 covers 15 residues. Germline CDR1 SSHAT, CDR2 FNYEAQ (reference sequence).

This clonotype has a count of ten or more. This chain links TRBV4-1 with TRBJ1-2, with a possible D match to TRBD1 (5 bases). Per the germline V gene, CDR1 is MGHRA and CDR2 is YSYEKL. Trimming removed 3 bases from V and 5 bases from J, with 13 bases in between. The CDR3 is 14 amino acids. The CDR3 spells CASSHAGTAYGYTF. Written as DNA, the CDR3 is TGCGCCAGCAGCCATGCCGGGACGGCATATGGCTACACCTTC.

The CDR3 loop reads CASSFTVGSEHF. CDR3 DNA sequence: TGTGCCAGCAGCTTTACGGTGGGTTCCGAGCATTTT. This chain uses TRBV7-2 with TRBJ1-5; D gene uncertain. The CDR3 loop spans 12 amino acids. Germline V gene data show CDR1 as SGHTA and CDR2 as FQGNSA. Trimming stripped 3 bases from V and 14 bases from J, with 14 bases between.

CDR3 nucleotide sequence: TGTGCCAGCAGCTTACCAGGGATAGTGTATGGCTACACCTTC. It specifies CASSLPGIVYGYTF. The chain links TRBV5-4 to TRBJ1-2; D may be TRBD1 (5 bases). V was clipped by 2 bases and J by 5 bases, with 13 bases between them. CDR1 is SGHNT, CDR2 YYREEE, per germline (reference sequence). The CDR3 sequence is 14 residues long.

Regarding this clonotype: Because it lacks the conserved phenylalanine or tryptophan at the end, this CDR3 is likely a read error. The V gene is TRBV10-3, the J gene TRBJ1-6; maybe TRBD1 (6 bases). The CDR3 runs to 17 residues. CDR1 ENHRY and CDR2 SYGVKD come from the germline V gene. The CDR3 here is CASSGARWGAGNSPLHY. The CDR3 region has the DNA TGTGCCAGCAGTGGAGCGCGATGGGGGGCCGGGAATTCACCCCTCCACTAT.

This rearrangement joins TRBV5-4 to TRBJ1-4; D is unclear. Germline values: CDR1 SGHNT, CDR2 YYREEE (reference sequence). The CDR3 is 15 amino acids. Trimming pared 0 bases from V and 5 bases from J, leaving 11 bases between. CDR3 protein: CASSLAAGKNEKLFF. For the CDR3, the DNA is TGTGCCAGCAGCTTGGCCGCCGGTAAAAATGAAAAACTGTTTTTT.

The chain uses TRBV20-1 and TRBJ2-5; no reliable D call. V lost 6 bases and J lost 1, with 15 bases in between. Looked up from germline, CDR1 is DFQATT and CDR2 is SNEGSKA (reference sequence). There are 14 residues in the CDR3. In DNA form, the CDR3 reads TGCAGTGCAAAAAAAGGACGGGTCCAAGAGACCCAGTACTTC. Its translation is CSAKKGRVQETQYF.

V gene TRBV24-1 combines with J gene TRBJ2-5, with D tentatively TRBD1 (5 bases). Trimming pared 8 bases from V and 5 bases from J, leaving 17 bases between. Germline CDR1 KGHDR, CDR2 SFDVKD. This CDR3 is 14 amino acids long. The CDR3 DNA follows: TGTGCCACCACCCTTGGGCAGGGTTTTGAGACCCAGTACTTC. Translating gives CATTLGQGFETQYF.

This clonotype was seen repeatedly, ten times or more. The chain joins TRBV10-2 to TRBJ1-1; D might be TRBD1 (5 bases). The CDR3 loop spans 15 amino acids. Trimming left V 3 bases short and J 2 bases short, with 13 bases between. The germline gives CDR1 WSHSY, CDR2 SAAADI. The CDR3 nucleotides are TGCGCCAGCAGTGACTCCAGTGGGGCAAACACTGAAGCTTTCTTT. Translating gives CASSDSSGANTEAFF.

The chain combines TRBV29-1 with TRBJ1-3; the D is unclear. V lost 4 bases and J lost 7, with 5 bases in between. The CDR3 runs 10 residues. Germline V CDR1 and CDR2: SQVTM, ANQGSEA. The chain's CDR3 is CSVGGNTIYF. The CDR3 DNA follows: TGCAGCGTTGGTGGGAACACCATATATTTT.

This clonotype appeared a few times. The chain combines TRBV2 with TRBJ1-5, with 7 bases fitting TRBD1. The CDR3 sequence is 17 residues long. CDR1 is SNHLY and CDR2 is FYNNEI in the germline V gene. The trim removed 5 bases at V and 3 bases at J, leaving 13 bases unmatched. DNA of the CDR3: TGTGCCAGCAGTTACTCGAAGGGGGCAGCTTCCAATCAGCCCCAGCATTTT. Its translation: CASSYSKGAASNQPQHF.

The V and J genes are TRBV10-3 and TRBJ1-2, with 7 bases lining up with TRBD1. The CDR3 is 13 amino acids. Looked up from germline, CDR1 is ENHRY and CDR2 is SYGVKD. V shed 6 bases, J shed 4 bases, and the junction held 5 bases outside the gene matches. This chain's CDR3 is CAIRPTGAYGYTF. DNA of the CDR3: TGTGCCATCAGACCAACAGGGGCCTATGGCTACACCTTC.

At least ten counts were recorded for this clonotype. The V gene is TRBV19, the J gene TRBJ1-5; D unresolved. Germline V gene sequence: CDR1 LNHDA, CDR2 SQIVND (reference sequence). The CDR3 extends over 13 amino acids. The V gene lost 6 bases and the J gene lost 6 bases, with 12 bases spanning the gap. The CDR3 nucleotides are TGTGCCAGTAGAGAGTTGGGGTTTCAGCCCCAGCATTTT. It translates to CASRELGFQPQHF.

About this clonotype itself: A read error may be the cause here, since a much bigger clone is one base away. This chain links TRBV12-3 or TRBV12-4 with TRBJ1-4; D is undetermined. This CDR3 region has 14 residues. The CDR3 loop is CASSLTTTNEKLVF. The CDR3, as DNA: TGTGCCAGCAGTTTAACAACTACTAATGAAAAACTGGTTTTT.

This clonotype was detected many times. The DNA for the CDR3 is TGTGCCAGTAGTATAGATTGGACAGGGAGGCATCAGCCCCAGCATTTT. Translated, it gives CASSIDWTGRHQPQHF. This chain links TRBV19 with TRBJ1-5, with TRBD1 matching 8 bases. Trimming at V came to 0 bases and at J to 5 bases, leaving 6 bases not matched to a gene. The CDR3 is 16 residues long. Germline V gene data show CDR1 as LNHDA and CDR2 as SQIVND (reference sequence).

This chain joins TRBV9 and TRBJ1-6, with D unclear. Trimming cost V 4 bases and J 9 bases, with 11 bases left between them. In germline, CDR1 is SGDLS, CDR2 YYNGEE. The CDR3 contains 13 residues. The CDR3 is CASSPQESSPLHF. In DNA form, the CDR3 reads TGTGCCAGCAGCCCTCAGGAGAGTTCACCCCTCCACTTT.

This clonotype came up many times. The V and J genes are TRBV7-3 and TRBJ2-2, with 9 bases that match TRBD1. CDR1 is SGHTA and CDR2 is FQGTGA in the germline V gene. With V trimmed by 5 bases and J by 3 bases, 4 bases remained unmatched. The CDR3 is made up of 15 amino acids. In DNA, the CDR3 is TGTGCCAGCAGCCAGGGACAGGGCCACACCGGGGAGCTGTTTTTT. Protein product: CASSQGQGHTGELFF.

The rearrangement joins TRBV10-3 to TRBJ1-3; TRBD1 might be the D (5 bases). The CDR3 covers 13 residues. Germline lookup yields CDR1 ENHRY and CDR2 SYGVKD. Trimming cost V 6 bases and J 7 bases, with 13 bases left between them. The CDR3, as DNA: TGTGCCATCAGGGGAGGGACGGAGAACACCATATATTTT. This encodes CAIRGGTENTIYF.

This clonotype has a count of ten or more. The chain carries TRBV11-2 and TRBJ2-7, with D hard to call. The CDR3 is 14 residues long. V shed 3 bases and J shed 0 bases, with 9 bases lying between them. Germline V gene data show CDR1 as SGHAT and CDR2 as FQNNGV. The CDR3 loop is CASSFDSSSYEQYF. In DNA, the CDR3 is TGTGCCAGCAGCTTTGACTCGAGCTCCTACGAGCAGTACTTC.

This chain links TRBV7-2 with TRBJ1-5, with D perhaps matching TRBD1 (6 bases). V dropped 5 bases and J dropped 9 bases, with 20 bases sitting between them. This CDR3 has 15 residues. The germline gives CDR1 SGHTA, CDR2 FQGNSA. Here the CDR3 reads CASSRDRTSGRPQHF. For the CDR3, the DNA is TGTGCCAGCAGCCGAGACAGGACTTCGGGGAGGCCCCAGCATTTT.

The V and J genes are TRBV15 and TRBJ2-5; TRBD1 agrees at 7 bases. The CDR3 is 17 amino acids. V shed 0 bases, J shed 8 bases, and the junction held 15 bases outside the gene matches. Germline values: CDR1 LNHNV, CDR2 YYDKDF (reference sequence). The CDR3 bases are TGTGCCACCAGCAGAGATCGCCTCAGGGGGAGAGAGAGTACCCAGTACTTC. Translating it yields CATSRDRLRGRESTQYF. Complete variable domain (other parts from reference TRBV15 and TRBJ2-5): DAMVIQNPRYQVTQFGKPVTLSCSQTLNHNVMYWYQQKSSQAPKLLFHYYDKDFNNEADTPDNFQSRRPNTSFCFLDIRSPGLGDTAMYLCATSRDRLRGRESTQYFGPGTRLLVL.

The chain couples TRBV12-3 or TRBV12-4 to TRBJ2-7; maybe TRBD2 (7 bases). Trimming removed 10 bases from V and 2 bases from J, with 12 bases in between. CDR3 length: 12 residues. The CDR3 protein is CATRGAAYEQYF. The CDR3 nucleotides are TGTGCCACCCGGGGGGCGGCCTACGAGCAGTACTTC.

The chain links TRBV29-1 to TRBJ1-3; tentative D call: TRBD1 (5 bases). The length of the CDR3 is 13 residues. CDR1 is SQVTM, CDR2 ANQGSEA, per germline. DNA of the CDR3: TGCACCTCCGGGGGAGGCGCTGGAAACACCATATATTTT. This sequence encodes CTSGGGAGNTIYF.

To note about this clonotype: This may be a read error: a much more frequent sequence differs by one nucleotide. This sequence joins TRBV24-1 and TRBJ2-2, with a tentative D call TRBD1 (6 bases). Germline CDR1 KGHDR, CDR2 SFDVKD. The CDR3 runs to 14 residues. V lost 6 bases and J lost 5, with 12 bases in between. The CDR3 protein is CATSNDTGTGELFF. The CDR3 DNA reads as TGTGCCACCAGTAACGACACAGGGACCGGGGAGCTGTTTTTT.

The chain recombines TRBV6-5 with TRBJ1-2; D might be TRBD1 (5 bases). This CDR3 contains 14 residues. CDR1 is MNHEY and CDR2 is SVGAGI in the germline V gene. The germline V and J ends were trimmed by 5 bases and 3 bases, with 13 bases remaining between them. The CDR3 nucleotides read TGTGCCAGCAGTCCAACCGGGGGGGACTATGGCTACACCTTC. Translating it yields CASSPTGGDYGYTF.